These T cell receptor beta chains were read from a single sample in a study of control samples from healthy donors and cancer patients. Generated by immunoSEQ multiplex PCR, the TCRdb table keeps only in-frame clones and is missing some. The table lists about 95,000 clones, around 85% of them singletons, with around a fifth in the top ten. Source material: blood. The receptors were sampled from a man aged 25 to 45 in good health. Each CDR3 is given with its conserved first and last residue. A D gene is named only where the DNA matches it firmly. The size entry is marked missing in some rows and otherwise reads once, few, many or a size class.

>TRBJ2-7|TRBV19|.|TRBD1
CASSIGGTAPYEQYF
TGTGCCAGTAGTATAGGGGGGACAGCCCCCTACGAGCAGTACTTC
>TRBJ1-6|TRBV9|.|.
CASSVRGEPYNSPLHF
TGTGCCAGCAGCGTAAGAGGGGAACCCTATAATTCACCCCTCCACTTT
>TRBJ1-1|TRBV5-6|.|.
CASSLMQSNTEAFF
TGTGCCAGCAGCTTGATGCAGAGCAACACTGAAGCTTTCTTT
>TRBJ1-5|TRBV6-5|.|.
CASILDESQPQHF
TGTGCCAGCATCTTGGACGAGAGCCAGCCCCAGCATTTT
>TRBJ1-1|TRBV6-5|.|.
CASGSQLNTEAFF
TGTGCCAGCGGCTCACAGTTGAACACTGAAGCTTTCTTT
>TRBJ2-6|TRBV4-1|.|.
CASSHQDRKDIMLSGANVLTF
TGCGCCAGCAGCCATCAAGACAGGAAGGACATTATGCTCTCTGGGGCCAACGTCCTGACTTTC
>TRBJ1-5|TRBV6-1|.|TRBD1
CASSSGQGNQPQHF
TGTGCCAGCAGTTCTGGACAGGGTAATCAGCCCCAGCATTTT
>TRBJ2-4|TRBV13|.|.
CASSLGEMGQYF
TGTGCCAGCAGCTTAGGCGAGATGGGACAGTACTTC
>TRBJ2-5|TRBV30|.|.
CACVQGSAETQYF
TGTGCCTGTGTCCAGGGATCGGCAGAGACCCAGTACTTC
>TRBJ1-4|TRBV19|.|.
CASSTEGTSSNEKLFF
TGTGCCAGTAGTACAGAGGGGACATCTAGTAATGAAAAACTGTTTTTT
>TRBJ2-2|TRBV5-5|once|TRBD1
CASRHQTGNGELFF
TGTGCCAGCAGACACCAGACAGGGAACGGGGAGCTGTTTTTT
>TRBJ2-2|TRBV10-3|.|.
CAINIAGPNTGELFF
TGTGCCATCAACATCGCGGGGCCGAACACCGGGGAGCTGTTTTTT
>TRBJ1-5|TRBV30|once|TRBD1
CAWSVQGTGQPQHF
TGTGCCTGGAGTGTACAGGGGACGGGTCAGCCCCAGCATTTT
>TRBJ1-4|TRBV15|.|TRBD1
CATSPGTGRANEKLFF
TGTGCCACCAGCCCCGGGACAGGGAGAGCTAATGAAAAACTGTTTTTT
>TRBJ1-6|TRBV28|.|.
CASSFPAGTPLHF
TGTGCCAGCAGTTTTCCTGCCGGGACACCCCTCCACTTT
>TRBJ2-1|TRBV27|.|.
CASSKAQTGLHEQFF
TGTGCCAGCAGCAAGGCTCAGACGGGCCTCCATGAGCAGTTCTTC
>TRBJ2-2|TRBV2|.|TRBD1
CASSVQGTGTTGELFF
TGTGCCAGCAGCGTCCAGGGGACAGGGACCACCGGGGAGCTGTTTTTT
>TRBJ2-1|TRBV7-9|.|TRBD1
CASGTDYNEQFF
TGTGCCAGCGGGACAGATTACAATGAGCAGTTCTTC
>TRBJ1-3|TRBV4-1|.|.
CASSRDMAVNTIYF
TGCGCCAGCAGCCGGGACATGGCTGTTAACACCATATATTTT
>TRBJ1-1|TRBV6-5|.|.
CASSYLTGNTEAFF
TGTGCCAGCAGTTACTTGACAGGGAACACTGAAGCTTTCTTT
>TRBJ1-3|TRBV28|.|.
CASRGKNSGNTIYF
TGTGCCAGCAGGGGGAAAAACTCTGGAAACACCATATATTTT
>TRBJ1-1|TRBV5-6|once|.
CASSLGAGDTEAFF
TGTGCCAGCAGCTTGGGGGCGGGGGACACTGAAGCTTTCTTT
>TRBJ1-5|TRBV7-9|.|.
CASSLDSPQPQHF
TGTGCCAGCAGCTTAGATTCCCCTCAGCCCCAGCATTTT
>TRBJ1-1|TRBV15|once|.
CATSRVQGGAEAFF
TGTGCCACCAGCAGAGTTCAAGGAGGGGCTGAAGCTTTCTTT
>TRBJ1-1|TRBV7-9|.|TRBD1
CASSRSDRGSEAFF
TGTGCCAGCAGCCGATCGGACAGGGGATCTGAAGCTTTCTTT
>TRBJ1-1|TRBV25-1|.|.
CASRRAGYTEAFF
TGTGCCAGCAGAAGGGCCGGTTACACTGAAGCTTTCTTT
>TRBJ2-3|TRBV2|.|TRBD2
CASSVTSGAGTQYF
TGTGCCAGCAGCGTGACTAGCGGGGCGGGGACGCAGTATTTT
>TRBJ1-1|TRBV12-3/TRBV12-4|.|.
CASRQGFPEAFF
TGTGCCAGCAGACAGGGTTTCCCTGAAGCTTTCTTT
>TRBJ2-7|TRBV6-4|.|.
CASRTHEQYF
TGTGCCAGCAGGACCCACGAGCAGTACTTC
>TRBJ1-6|TRBV12-3/TRBV12-4|.|TRBD1
CATARQGGSPLHF
TGTGCCACCGCTCGACAGGGAGGGTCACCCCTCCACTTT
>TRBJ1-6|TRBV27|.|TRBD1
CASSHESRGSSPLHF
TGTGCCAGCTCTCATGAGAGCAGGGGGAGTTCACCCCTCCACTTT
>TRBJ1-6|TRBV6-6|.|TRBD1
CASSYSKGGNNSPLHF
TGTGCCAGCAGTTACTCCAAAGGGGGCAATAATTCACCCCTCCACTTT
>TRBJ1-1|TRBV19|.|.
CASSTDTDTEAFF
TGTGCCAGTAGTACAGACACTGACACTGAAGCTTTCTTT
>TRBJ1-2|TRBV5-1|.|TRBD1
CASSPGQANYGYTF
TGCGCCAGCAGCCCGGGACAGGCAAACTATGGCTACACCTTC
>TRBJ2-6|TRBV24-1|once|.
CATSQTAPGANVLTF
TGTGCCACCAGTCAAACAGCACCCGGGGCCAACGTCCTGACTTTC
>TRBJ1-6|TRBV12-3/TRBV12-4|.|.
CASSSTDSPLHF
TGTGCCAGCAGCTCGACAGACTCACCCCTCCACTTT
>TRBJ2-3|TRBV6-6|.|.
CASNRDEGTDTQYF
TGTGCCAGCAACAGGGACGAGGGGACAGATACGCAGTATTTT
>TRBJ1-2|TRBV4-1|.|TRBD1
CASSPGDRGVYGYTF
TGCGCCAGCAGCCCCGGGGACAGGGGGGTCTATGGCTACACCTTC
>TRBJ2-7|TRBV6-5|.|.
CASSYSEKGGYEQYF
TGTGCCAGCAGTTACTCGGAAAAGGGAGGATACGAGCAGTACTTC
>TRBJ2-6|TRBV28|few|.
CASSLLAGANVLTF
TGTGCCAGCAGTTTACTAGCTGGGGCCAACGTCCTGACTTTC
>TRBJ1-2|TRBV6-6|.|TRBD1
CASSLRDRSTLLGGGYTF
TGTGCCAGCAGTCTCCGGGACAGGAGTACCTTATTGGGTGGGGGCTACACCTTC
>TRBJ1-1|TRBV10-3|.|.
CAISESGGANTEAFF
TGTGCCATCAGTGAGTCGGGAGGGGCAAACACTGAAGCTTTCTTT
>TRBJ2-2|TRBV4-1|.|.
CASSPRAGELFF
TGCGCCAGCAGCCCCAGGGCCGGGGAGCTGTTTTTT
>TRBJ2-6|TRBV4-2|.|TRBD2
CASSQSRTSSGANVLTF
TGTGCCAGCAGCCAATCCAGGACTAGCTCCGGGGCCAACGTCCTGACTTTC
>TRBJ2-2|TRBV10-3|once|TRBD1
CAIDRGFFTGELFF
TGTGCCATAGACAGGGGTTTCTTCACCGGGGAGCTGTTTTTT